This section outlines one T cell receptor (beta chain) sequence together with its context. The antigen is not known. The authors generated TCR beta cDNA through 5'RACE template switching with UMIs. From the 5' RACE reads, TCRdb lists one entry per CDR3 protein and no DNA. The table lists about 380,000 distinct CDR3 sequences. This record comes from a study of T cells expressing NK-cell markers. Study results and limitations: Similarly, these clonotypes led the CD3+CD56-NKG2C+ fraction as well in a handful of donors.

The CDR3 length is 12 residues. Germline-derived CDR1 and CDR2 are SGHNT and YYREEE (reference sequence). The rearrangement joins TRBV5-4 to TRBJ2-1. This receptor was taken from a man aged 18-70 years in good health. Sequencing was done on a sample of blood T cells: a sorted CD56 or NKG2C T cell subset, CD4+ or CD8+ T cells, or bulk PBMC T cells (not recorded which). The CDR3 sequence is CASSRANNEQFF.